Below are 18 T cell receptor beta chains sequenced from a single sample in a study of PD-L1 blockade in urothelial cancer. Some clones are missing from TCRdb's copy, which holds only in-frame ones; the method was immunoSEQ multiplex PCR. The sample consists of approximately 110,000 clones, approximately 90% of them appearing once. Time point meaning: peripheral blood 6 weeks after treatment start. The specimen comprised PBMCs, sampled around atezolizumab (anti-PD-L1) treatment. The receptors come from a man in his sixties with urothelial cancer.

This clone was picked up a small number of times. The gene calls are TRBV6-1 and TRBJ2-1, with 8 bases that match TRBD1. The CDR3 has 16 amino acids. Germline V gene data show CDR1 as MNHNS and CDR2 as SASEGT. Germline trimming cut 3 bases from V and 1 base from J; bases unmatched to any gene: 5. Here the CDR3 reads CASSDDRGVSYNEQFF. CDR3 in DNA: TGTGCCAGCAGTGACGACAGGGGAGTATCCTACAATGAGCAGTTCTTC.

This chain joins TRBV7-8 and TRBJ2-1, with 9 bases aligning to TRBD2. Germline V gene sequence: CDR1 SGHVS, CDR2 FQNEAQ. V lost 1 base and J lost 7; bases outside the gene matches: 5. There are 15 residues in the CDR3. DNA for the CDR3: TGTGCCAGCAGCTTAGTAGCGGGAGTCGGTAATGAGCAGTTCTTC. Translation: CASSLVAGVGNEQFF.

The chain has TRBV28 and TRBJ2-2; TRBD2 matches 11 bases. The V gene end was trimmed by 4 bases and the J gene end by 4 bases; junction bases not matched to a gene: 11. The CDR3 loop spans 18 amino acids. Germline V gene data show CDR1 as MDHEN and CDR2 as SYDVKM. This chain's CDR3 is CASSSKLAGVVRTGELFF. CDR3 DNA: TGTGCCAGCAGTTCCAAACTAGCGGGAGTGGTCCGCACCGGGGAGCTGTTTTTT. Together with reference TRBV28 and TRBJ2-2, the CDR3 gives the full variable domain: DVKVTQSSRYLVKRTGEKVFLECVQDMDHENMFWYRQDPGLGLRLIYFSYDVKMKEKGDIPEGYSVSREKKERFSLILESASTNQTSMYLCASSSKLAGVVRTGELFFGEGSRLTVL.

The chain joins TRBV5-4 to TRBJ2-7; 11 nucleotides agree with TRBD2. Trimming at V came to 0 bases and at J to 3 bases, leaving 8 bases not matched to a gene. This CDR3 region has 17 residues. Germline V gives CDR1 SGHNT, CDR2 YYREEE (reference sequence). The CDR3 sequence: CASSLAVPGLADYEQYF. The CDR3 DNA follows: TGTGCCAGCAGCTTGGCCGTTCCGGGACTAGCGGACTACGAGCAGTACTTC.

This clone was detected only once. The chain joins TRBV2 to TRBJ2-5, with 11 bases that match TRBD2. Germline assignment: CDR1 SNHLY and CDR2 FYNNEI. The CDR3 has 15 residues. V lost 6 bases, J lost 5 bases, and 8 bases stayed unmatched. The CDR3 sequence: CASSLGLAVGETQYF. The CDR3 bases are TGTGCCAGCAGCCTGGGACTAGCGGTAGGGGAGACCCAGTACTTC.

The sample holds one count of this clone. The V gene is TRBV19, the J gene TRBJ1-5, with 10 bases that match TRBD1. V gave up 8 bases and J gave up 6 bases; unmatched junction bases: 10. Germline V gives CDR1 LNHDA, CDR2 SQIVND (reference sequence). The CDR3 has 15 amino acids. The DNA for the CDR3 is TGTGCCAGTCGCACAGTCGGGACAGGGGCTCAGCCCCAGCATTTT. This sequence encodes CASRTVGTGAQPQHF.

CDR3 sequence: CASSQDGADGYTF. DNA for the CDR3: TGTGCCAGCAGCCAAGATGGCGCGGATGGCTACACCTTC. This chain joins TRBV4-2 and TRBJ1-2; D gene unclear. Germline V lookup: CDR1 LGHNA, CDR2 YNFKEQ. The CDR3 is 13 amino acids. The V end lost 0 bases, the J end lost 6 bases, and 8 bases lay between the germline ends.

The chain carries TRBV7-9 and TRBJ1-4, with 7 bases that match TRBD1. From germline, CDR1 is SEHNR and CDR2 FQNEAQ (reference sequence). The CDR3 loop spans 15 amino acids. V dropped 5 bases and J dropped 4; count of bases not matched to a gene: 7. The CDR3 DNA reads TGTGCCAGCAGCCGAGGGGGCCTGGTTAATGAAAAACTGTTTTTT. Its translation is CASSRGGLVNEKLFF.

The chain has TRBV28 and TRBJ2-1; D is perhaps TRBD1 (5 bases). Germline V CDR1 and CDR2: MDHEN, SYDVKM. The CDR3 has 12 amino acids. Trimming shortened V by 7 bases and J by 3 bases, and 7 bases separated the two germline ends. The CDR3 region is CASTDSYNEQFF. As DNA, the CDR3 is TGTGCCAGCACAGACAGCTACAATGAGCAGTTCTTC.

For the CDR3, the DNA is TGCGCCAGCAGCTTTACCGGGACAGGGGAGGAAAAACTGTTTTTT. It encodes CASSFTGTGEEKLFF. The chain uses TRBV5-1 and TRBJ1-4; 10 nucleotides match TRBD1. The CDR3 length is 15 residues. Unmatched junction bases numbered 6, after V lost 2 bases and J lost 8 bases. Germline lookup yields CDR1 SGHRS and CDR2 YFSETQ.

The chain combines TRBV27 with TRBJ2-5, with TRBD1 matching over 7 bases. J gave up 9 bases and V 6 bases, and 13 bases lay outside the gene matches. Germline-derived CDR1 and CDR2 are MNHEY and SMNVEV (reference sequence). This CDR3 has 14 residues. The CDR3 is CASSATGYGAAQYF. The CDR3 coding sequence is TGTGCCAGCAGCGCGACAGGGTACGGTGCGGCCCAGTACTTC.

For the CDR3, the DNA is TGTGCCAGCAGCTCCGGGGGGCAATCAGATACGCAGTATTTT. Its protein product is CASSSGGQSDTQYF. The chain employs TRBV7-2 and TRBJ2-3; tentative D call: TRBD2 (7 bases). CDR1 and CDR2 from the germline V gene are SGHTA and FQGNSA. V lost 4 bases, J lost 4 bases, and 12 bases lay in between. The CDR3 is made up of 14 amino acids. Supplemented by reference TRBV7-2 and TRBJ2-3, the full variable domain reads GAGVSQSPSNKVTEKGKDVELRCDPISGHTALYWYRQSLGQGLEFLIYFQGNSAPDKSGLPSDRFSAERTGGSVSTLTIQRTQQEDSAVYLCASSSGGQSDTQYFGPGTRLTVL.

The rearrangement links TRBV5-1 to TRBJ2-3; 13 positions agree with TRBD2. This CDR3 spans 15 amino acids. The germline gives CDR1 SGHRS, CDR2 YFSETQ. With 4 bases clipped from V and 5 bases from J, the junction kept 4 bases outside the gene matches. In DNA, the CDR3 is TGCGCCAGCAGCCCGACTAGCGGGAGGCGAGATACGCAGTATTTT. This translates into CASSPTSGRRDTQYF.

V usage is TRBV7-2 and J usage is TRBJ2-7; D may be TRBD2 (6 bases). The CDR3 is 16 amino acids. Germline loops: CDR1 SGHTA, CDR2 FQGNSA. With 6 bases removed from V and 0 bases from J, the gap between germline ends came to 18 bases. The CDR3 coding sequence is TGTGCCAGCAGTCCTTATGGAGGGCTAAGCTCCTACGAGCAGTACTTC. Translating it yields CASSPYGGLSSYEQYF. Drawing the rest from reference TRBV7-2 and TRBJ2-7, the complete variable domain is GAGVSQSPSNKVTEKGKDVELRCDPISGHTALYWYRQSLGQGLEFLIYFQGNSAPDKSGLPSDRFSAERTGGSVSTLTIQRTQQEDSAVYLCASSPYGGLSSYEQYFGPGTRLTVT.

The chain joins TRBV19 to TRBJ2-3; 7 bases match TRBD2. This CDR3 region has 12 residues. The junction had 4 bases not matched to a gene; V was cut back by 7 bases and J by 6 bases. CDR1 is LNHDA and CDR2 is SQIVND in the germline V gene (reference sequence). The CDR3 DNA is TGTGCCAGTATGGGGCGGGGGGATACGCAGTATTTT. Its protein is CASMGRGDTQYF.

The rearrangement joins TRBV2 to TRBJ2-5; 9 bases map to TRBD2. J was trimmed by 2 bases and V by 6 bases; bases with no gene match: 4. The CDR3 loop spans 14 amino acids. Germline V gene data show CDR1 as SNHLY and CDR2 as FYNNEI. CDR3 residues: CASRETSGQETQYF. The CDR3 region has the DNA TGTGCCAGCAGAGAAACTAGCGGGCAAGAGACCCAGTACTTC.

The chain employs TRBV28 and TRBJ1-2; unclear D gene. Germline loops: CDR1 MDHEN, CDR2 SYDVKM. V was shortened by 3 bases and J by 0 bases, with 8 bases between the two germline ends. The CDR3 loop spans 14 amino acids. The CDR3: CASSFLVANYGYTF. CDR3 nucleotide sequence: TGTGCCAGCAGTTTTTTGGTAGCTAACTATGGCTACACCTTC.

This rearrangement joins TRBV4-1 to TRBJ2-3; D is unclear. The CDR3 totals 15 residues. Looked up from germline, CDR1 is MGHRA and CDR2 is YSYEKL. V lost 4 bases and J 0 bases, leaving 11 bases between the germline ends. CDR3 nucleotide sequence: TGCGCCAGCAGCCGCTCAGAGGCTAGCACAGATACGCAGTATTTT. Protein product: CASSRSEASTDTQYF.